These T cell receptor beta chains were read from a single sample in a study of T cells in Graves' hyperthyroidism and ophthalmopathy. TCRdb reprocessed the multiplex PCR reads with MiXCR, giving one entry per CDR3 protein. The sample shows hundreds of thousands of distinct CDR3 sequences, about 18% of them seen only once. Material: blood. Every receptor here comes from a woman aged 18 to 35 with Graves' hyperthyroidism. The CDR3 runs from the conserved cysteine through the conserved F or W. Each record gives: J gene, clone size, D gene, V gene, CDR3 protein, CDR3 DNA. The D gene is left open where the match is weak. Size tells how often a clone was seen (once, few, many) or the class of an expanded clone, and some rows leave it out.

TRBJ2-2 | many | NA | TRBV12-3/TRBV12-4 | CASSPPGELFF | TGTGCCAGCAGTCCCCCCGGGGAGCTGTTTTTT
TRBJ2-7 | many | TRBD2 | TRBV4-1 | CASSQVSGGIYEQYF | TGCGCCAGCAGCCAAGTTAGCGGGGGAATATACGAGCAGTACTTC
TRBJ1-6 | many | NA | TRBV6-1 | CASSEIPPRWSPLHF | TGTGCCAGCAGTGAAATCCCCCCCAGGTGGTCACCCCTCCACTTT
TRBJ2-5 | NA | TRBD2 | TRBV7-2 | CASSLARLAGAETQYF | TGTGCCAGCAGCTTAGCCAGACTAGCGGGGGCGGAGACCCAGTACTTC
TRBJ2-7 | many | TRBD2 | TRBV12-3/TRBV12-4 | CASRPQGLENYEQYF | TGTGCCAGCAGGCCCCAGGGACTAGAGAACTACGAGCAGTACTTC
TRBJ1-1 | many | NA | TRBV7-3 | CASSLKGGVDTEAFF | TGTGCCAGCAGCTTAAAGGGGGGGGTCGACACTGAAGCTTTCTTT
TRBJ2-2 | many | NA | TRBV6-1 | CASGVGELFF | TGTGCCAGCGGGGTCGGGGAGCTGTTTTTT
TRBJ1-1 | NA | TRBD1 | TRBV6-2/TRBV6-3 | CASSRDSSLTEAFF | TGTGCCAGCAGTAGGGACAGTAGCTTGACTGAAGCTTTCTTT
TRBJ2-2 | few | TRBD2 | TRBV7-3 | CASSLRGGLNTGELFF | TGTGCCAGCAGCCTACGGGGGGGGCTAAACACCGGGGAGCTGTTTTTT
TRBJ1-1 | many | NA | TRBV5-6 | CASSRRTDGGAFF | TGTGCCAGCAGCCGAAGGACCGACGGAGGAGCTTTCTTT
TRBJ2-5 | many | NA | TRBV3-1 | CASSQGTRLAETQYF | TGTGCCAGCAGCCAAGGGACGCGGCTAGCGGAGACCCAGTACTTC
TRBJ2-7 | many | NA | TRBV5-1 | CASSFGHAGTLGEQYF | TGCGCCAGCAGCTTCGGTCACGCAGGGACCCTAGGGGAGCAGTACTTC
TRBJ2-2 | NA | NA | TRBV6-4 | CASSVSGAGELFF | TGTGCCAGCAGTGTATCAGGCGCCGGGGAGCTGTTTTTT
TRBJ1-1 | many | NA | TRBV9 | CASSAPGGAEAFF | TGTGCCAGCAGCGCCCCCGGAGGAGCTGAAGCTTTCTTT
TRBJ1-2 | many | NA | TRBV6-5 | CASSYSRWGIYGYTF | TGTGCCAGCAGTTACTCACGATGGGGGATCTATGGCTACACCTTC
TRBJ2-2 | many | NA | TRBV27 | CASSFGLNTGELFF | TGTGCCAGCAGTTTTGGGCTCAACACCGGGGAGCTGTTTTTT
TRBJ1-1 | many | NA | TRBV24-1 | CATSLGGNTEAFF | TGTGCCACCAGTCTAGGCGGGAACACTGAAGCTTTCTTT
TRBJ2-7 | NA | TRBD1 | TRBV12-3/TRBV12-4 | CASSQGQRYEQYF | TGTGCCAGCAGTCAGGGACAGCGCTACGAGCAGTACTTC
TRBJ2-7 | many | NA | TRBV7-9 | CASNPEGYEQYF | TGTGCCAGCAACCCTGAGGGGTACGAGCAGTACTTC
TRBJ1-5 | many | TRBD1 | TRBV12-3/TRBV12-4 | CASSFRRQGNQPQHF | TGTGCCAGCAGTTTCCGGAGACAGGGGAATCAGCCCCAGCATTTT
TRBJ1-1 | NA | TRBD1 | TRBV6-4 | CASSEGTGDEAFF | TGTGCCAGCAGTGAAGGGACAGGCGATGAAGCTTTCTTT
TRBJ2-5 | many | NA | TRBV3-1 | CASSQGDGETQYF | TGTGCCAGCAGCCAAGGCGATGGAGAGACCCAGTACTTC
TRBJ2-7 | many | TRBD2 | TRBV4-1 | CASTPSPVIGTSRYEQYF | TGCGCCAGCACACCTTCCCCCGTTATTGGGACTAGCAGATACGAGCAGTACTTC
TRBJ1-6 | few | TRBD1 | TRBV6-5 | CASSYRQGDNSPLHF | TGTGCCAGCAGTTATCGACAGGGGGATAATTCACCCCTCCACTTT
TRBJ1-1 | NA | NA | TRBV12-5 | CASGLVVTERNTEAFF | TGTGCTAGTGGTTTGGTAGTAACGGAAAGGAACACTGAAGCTTTCTTT
TRBJ1-5 | many | NA | TRBV12-3/TRBV12-4 | CASSPSGGQPQHF | TGTGCCAGCAGTCCCTCCGGGGGACAGCCCCAGCATTTT
TRBJ1-1 | many | NA | TRBV20-1 | CSAPATGRTEAFF | TGCAGTGCTCCTGCCACTGGACGGACTGAAGCTTTCTTT
TRBJ2-7 | many | TRBD2 | TRBV9 | CASSVTGGGDPREQYF | TGTGCCAGCAGCGTTACGGGCGGGGGGGACCCTAGGGAGCAGTACTTC
TRBJ2-7 | once | TRBD2 | TRBV12-3/TRBV12-4 | CASSLARLAVYEQYF | TGTGCCAGCAGTTTAGCTAGACTAGCGGTGTACGAGCAGTACTTC
TRBJ1-1 | few | NA | TRBV6-1 | CASRQRGGLGAFF | TGTGCCAGCAGACAACGCGGGGGCCTAGGGGCTTTCTTT
TRBJ2-7 | many | NA | TRBV6-1 | CASSEWLHDEQYF | TGTGCCAGCAGTGAATGGCTGCACGACGAGCAGTACTTC
TRBJ1-2 | NA | NA | TRBV2 | CASSEIGGSYGYTF | TGTGCCAGCAGTGAAATCGGGGGGTCCTATGGCTACACCTTC
TRBJ2-7 | many | NA | TRBV12-3/TRBV12-4 | CASSYTGTYEQYF | TGTGCCAGCAGTTACACAGGGACCTACGAGCAGTACTTC
TRBJ1-5 | many | NA | TRBV12-3/TRBV12-4 | CASSPPGGLNQPQHF | TGTGCCAGCAGTCCCCCGGGAGGCTTAAATCAGCCCCAGCATTTT
TRBJ1-1 | many | NA | TRBV20-1 | CSARILREGTEAFF | TGCAGTGCTAGAATACTCCGGGAAGGCACTGAAGCTTTCTTT
TRBJ1-2 | few | NA | TRBV5-1 | CASSPDPPWSYTF | TGCGCCAGCAGCCCCGACCCTCCCTGGAGCTACACCTTC
TRBJ2-7 | NA | TRBD1 | TRBV20-1 | CSAKDRGDYEQYF | TGCAGTGCCAAGGACAGGGGGGACTACGAGCAGTACTTC
TRBJ1-2 | many | NA | TRBV6-1 | CASSERMQSYTF | TGTGCCAGCAGTGAAAGGATGCAGAGCTACACCTTC
TRBJ1-1 | many | NA | TRBV2 | CASGQEMNTEAFF | TGTGCCAGCGGTCAAGAAATGAACACTGAAGCTTTCTTT
TRBJ1-2 | many | NA | TRBV29-1 | CSALKGMYGYTF | TGCAGCGCCCTCAAAGGGATGTACGGCTACACCTTC
TRBJ1-5 | many | NA | TRBV6-1 | CASSRDRSNQPQHF | TGTGCCAGCAGTAGAGACAGAAGCAATCAGCCCCAGCATTTT
TRBJ2-5 | many | NA | TRBV5-1 | CASSTKLEAAPETQYF | TGCGCCAGCAGCACGAAGTTAGAGGCCGCCCCGGAGACCCAGTACTTC
TRBJ2-7 | many | NA | TRBV6-1 | CASSGGRDEQYF | TGTGCCAGCAGTGGCGGACGGGACGAGCAGTACTTC
TRBJ1-1 | many | NA | TRBV28 | CASSPLDRENTEAFF | TGTGCCAGCAGTCCCCTCGACAGAGAGAACACTGAAGCTTTCTTT
TRBJ1-5 | NA | NA | TRBV20-1 | CSARATGWGGREVKSQPQHF | TGCAGTGCTAGAGCTACCGGATGGGGGGGCAGGGAGGTAAAGAGTCAGCCCCAGCATTTT